This is a list of T cell receptor beta chains from one sample in a study of T-cell reconstitution after alpha-beta-depleted transplantation in children. TCRdb analysed the PCR reads with MiXCR anew, one entry per CDR3 protein. The sample lists over 200,000 distinct CDR3 sequences, 9.5% to 13% seen once, with about 30% in the top ten. The starting material was PBMCs, obtained before TCRalphabeta/CD19-depleted stem cell transplant. The receptor set was obtained from a child younger than two with acute myeloid leukemia, due to receive a stem cell transplant. CDR3s include the opening cysteine and the closing phenylalanine or tryptophan.

v_gene: TRBV9
j_gene: TRBJ2-1
CDR3aa: CASSPTDPPSSYNEQFF

v_gene: TRBV10-3
j_gene: TRBJ1-2
CDR3aa: CAISVKEAGNYGYTF

v_gene: TRBV10-3
j_gene: TRBJ2-1
CDR3aa: CAISGGATWDNEQFF

v_gene: TRBV24-1
j_gene: TRBJ2-1
CDR3aa: CATGGTSVNNEQFF

v_gene: TRBV18
j_gene: TRBJ2-6
CDR3aa: CASSPPGPGANVLTF

v_gene: TRBV27
j_gene: TRBJ1-1
CDR3aa: CASSSGTANTEAFF

v_gene: TRBV20-1
j_gene: TRBJ2-7
CDR3aa: CSARDVVSYEQYF

v_gene: TRBV5-1
j_gene: TRBJ2-2
CDR3aa: CASSLRAGVGGELFF

v_gene: TRBV7-2
j_gene: TRBJ2-1
CDR3aa: CASSLKTSGRANEQFF

v_gene: TRBV12-3/TRBV12-4
j_gene: TRBJ1-3
CDR3aa: CASSTSSGASGNTIYF

v_gene: TRBV5-4
j_gene: TRBJ1-1
CDR3aa: CASSLGRETEAFF

v_gene: TRBV7-6
j_gene: TRBJ2-2
CDR3aa: CASSSGIEVRELFF

v_gene: TRBV25-1
j_gene: TRBJ2-1
CDR3aa: CASSDGKTGVSYNEQFF

v_gene: TRBV20-1
j_gene: TRBJ2-7
CDR3aa: CSAHLWDSSYEQYF

v_gene: TRBV7-2
j_gene: TRBJ2-2
CDR3aa: CASSWTGNTGELFF

v_gene: TRBV20-1
j_gene: TRBJ2-1
CDR3aa: CSVKDGDEQFF

v_gene: TRBV7-9
j_gene: TRBJ1-4
CDR3aa: CASSRSSLGEKLFF

v_gene: TRBV3-1
j_gene: TRBJ2-1
CDR3aa: CASSPSRGTNPYNEQFF

v_gene: TRBV28
j_gene: TRBJ2-7
CDR3aa: CASSSNSEQYF

v_gene: TRBV30
j_gene: TRBJ1-2
CDR3aa: CAWRQGPYGDTF

v_gene: TRBV5-1
j_gene: TRBJ2-7
CDR3aa: CASSWGTSGSYEQYF

v_gene: TRBV10-3
j_gene: TRBJ2-1
CDR3aa: CAISELEGTHNEQFF

v_gene: TRBV29-1
j_gene: TRBJ2-3
CDR3aa: CSVEPGPSDTQYF

v_gene: TRBV20-1
j_gene: TRBJ2-7
CDR3aa: CSARGGIGHGGEQYF

v_gene: TRBV20-1
j_gene: TRBJ2-7
CDR3aa: CSARDAGGASSYEQYF

v_gene: TRBV24-1
j_gene: TRBJ1-2
CDR3aa: CATSDSAGTEFYGYTF

v_gene: TRBV12-3/TRBV12-4
j_gene: TRBJ1-5
CDR3aa: CASSWDSLGQPQHF

v_gene: TRBV18
j_gene: TRBJ2-2
CDR3aa: CASSENGRITGELFF

v_gene: TRBV28
j_gene: TRBJ2-2
CDR3aa: CASSLMVTGELFF

v_gene: TRBV29-1
j_gene: TRBJ1-1
CDR3aa: CSAAQTAATMNTEAFF

v_gene: TRBV27
j_gene: TRBJ2-7
CDR3aa: CASTFPRSGRAIPHYEQYF

v_gene: TRBV5-1
j_gene: TRBJ2-3
CDR3aa: CASSITGQGDTQYF

v_gene: TRBV12-3/TRBV12-4
j_gene: TRBJ2-1
CDR3aa: CASSGGFSYNEQFF

v_gene: TRBV29-1
j_gene: TRBJ1-1
CDR3aa: CSGGRQGVEAFF

v_gene: TRBV10-2
j_gene: TRBJ2-1
CDR3aa: CASRGSGKNEQFF

v_gene: TRBV5-1
j_gene: TRBJ2-3
CDR3aa: CASSSDRGTQYF

v_gene: TRBV20-1
j_gene: TRBJ2-7
CDR3aa: CSARIAGHSYEQYF

v_gene: TRBV3-1
j_gene: TRBJ1-2
CDR3aa: CASSQRVVGGGYTF

v_gene: TRBV27
j_gene: TRBJ1-1
CDR3aa: CASSLDAEFFEAFF

v_gene: TRBV2
j_gene: TRBJ1-4
CDR3aa: CASLGRGRNEKLFF

v_gene: TRBV29-1
j_gene: TRBJ2-3
CDR3aa: CSTGTGGAGGTDTQYF

v_gene: TRBV5-1
j_gene: TRBJ2-3
CDR3aa: CASSLVGATDTQYF

v_gene: TRBV7-2
j_gene: TRBJ1-6
CDR3aa: CASSPIGTGNSPLHF

v_gene: TRBV7-2
j_gene: TRBJ1-2
CDR3aa: CASSLNRGENYGYTF

v_gene: TRBV18
j_gene: TRBJ2-3
CDR3aa: CASSPRTGNTDTQYF

v_gene: TRBV5-1
j_gene: TRBJ2-2
CDR3aa: CASSSLSALNTGELFF

v_gene: TRBV6-1
j_gene: TRBJ1-3
CDR3aa: CAVASSRGNTIYF

v_gene: TRBV24-1
j_gene: TRBJ1-4
CDR3aa: CATSQGTANEKLFF

v_gene: TRBV3-1
j_gene: TRBJ2-5
CDR3aa: CASSQRSGGEETQYF

v_gene: TRBV3-1
j_gene: TRBJ2-1
CDR3aa: CASSQYSGSPDEQFF

v_gene: TRBV6-1
j_gene: TRBJ1-2
CDR3aa: CASRRTGGKHGYTF

v_gene: TRBV5-1
j_gene: TRBJ1-4
CDR3aa: CASSLRRGREGEKLFF

v_gene: TRBV27
j_gene: TRBJ1-2
CDR3aa: CASSSDRGHGYTF